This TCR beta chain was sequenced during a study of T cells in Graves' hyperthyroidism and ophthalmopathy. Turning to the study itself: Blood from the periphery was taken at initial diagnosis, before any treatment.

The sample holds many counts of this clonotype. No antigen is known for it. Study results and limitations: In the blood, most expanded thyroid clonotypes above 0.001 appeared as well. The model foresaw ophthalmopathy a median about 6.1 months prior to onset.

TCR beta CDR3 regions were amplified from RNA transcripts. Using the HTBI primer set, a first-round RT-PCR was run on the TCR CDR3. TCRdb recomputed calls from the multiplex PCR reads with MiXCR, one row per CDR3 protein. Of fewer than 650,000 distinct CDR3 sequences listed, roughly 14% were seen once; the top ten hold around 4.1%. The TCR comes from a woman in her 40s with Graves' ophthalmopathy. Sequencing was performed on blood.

CDR3 in amino acids: CASSGTVMHTIYF. The CDR3 DNA follows: TGTGCCAGCAGCGGGACCGTAATGCACACCATATATTTT. V and J are TRBV12-3 or TRBV12-4 and TRBJ1-3, with D possibly TRBD1 on 5 matching bases. V was pared by 6 bases and J by 8 bases, with 14 bases between. The CDR3 covers 13 residues.